A single sample is the source of the 18 T cell receptor beta chains below, sequenced in a study of blood T cell repertoires in COVID-19. Here immunoSEQ multiplex PCR was the method, and the copy in TCRdb shows in-frame clones only, minus some. The table records about 70,000 clones, just over 90% of them present only once. The material sequenced was peripheral blood. The origin of the receptors is a man aged 45 to 65 with COVID-19, enrolled during active disease.

V usage is TRBV6-6 and J usage is TRBJ1-2; TRBD1 agrees at 10 bases. Germline CDR1 MNHNY, CDR2 SVGAGI (reference sequence). J gave up 5 bases and V 6 bases, and 9 bases lay outside the gene matches. This CDR3 is built from 15 residues. The CDR3 sequence is CASRTGTGVEYGYTF. In DNA, the CDR3 is TGTGCCAGCAGAACCGGGACAGGGGTCGAATATGGCTACACCTTC.

The chain couples TRBV30 to TRBJ1-5; no clear D gene. Trimming took off 2 bases at V and 0 bases at J, with 8 bases between the two ends. Germline V lookup: CDR1 GTSNPN, CDR2 SVGIG (reference sequence). This CDR3 has 14 amino acids. In DNA form, the CDR3 reads TGTGCCTGGAGTACGGTAGATAGCAATCAGCCCCAGCATTTT. Translating gives CAWSTVDSNQPQHF.

J is TRBJ2-2 and V is TRBV28; TRBD2 matches 8 bases. Looked up from germline, CDR1 is MDHEN and CDR2 is SYDVKM. This CDR3 is built from 18 residues. The ends lost 6 bases at V and 5 bases at J; junction bases unmatched: 17. The CDR3, as DNA: TGTGCCAGCAGCATTCACTTTGGGAGCGGGAGTGGTACCGGGGAGCTGTTTTTT. This sequence encodes CASSIHFGSGSGTGELFF. The full variable domain, with the rest looked up from reference TRBV28 and TRBJ2-2, is DVKVTQSSRYLVKRTGEKVFLECVQDMDHENMFWYRQDPGLGLRLIYFSYDVKMKEKGDIPEGYSVSREKKERFSLILESASTNQTSMYLCASSIHFGSGSGTGELFFGEGSRLTVL.

The chain employs TRBV5-5 and TRBJ1-2; D is undetermined. Germline V gene lookup returns CDR1 SGHKS and CDR2 YYEKEE (reference sequence). The V end was cut by 0 bases, the J end by 8 bases, with 5 bases between. The CDR3 has 11 residues. CDR3 nucleotide sequence: TGTGCCAGCAGCTTGGACGGGGGCTACACCTTC. Translated, it gives CASSLDGGYTF.

The chain uses TRBV6-5 and TRBJ2-3; 7 bases match TRBD1. This CDR3 contains 15 residues. With 2 bases clipped from V and 0 bases from J, the junction kept 2 bases outside the gene matches. The germline CDR1 and CDR2 sequences are MNHEY and SVGAGI. The CDR3 DNA is TGTGCCAGCAGTTACAGGGGGCGCAGCACAGATACGCAGTATTTT. Its translation is CASSYRGRSTDTQYF.

This sequence joins TRBV27 and TRBJ2-2; D may be TRBD1 (5 bases). CDR1 MNHEY and CDR2 SMNVEV come from the germline V gene (reference sequence). The CDR3 spans 15 residues. With 6 bases removed from V and 7 bases from J, the gap between germline ends came to 18 bases. The CDR3 is CASSAAWDRGGELFF. In nucleotides, the CDR3 is TGTGCCAGCAGCGCAGCCTGGGATAGGGGCGGGGAGCTGTTTTTT.

The rearrangement uses TRBV30 and TRBJ1-1; D is possibly TRBD1 (5 bases). V was trimmed by 3 bases and J by 2 bases, leaving 16 bases between them. The CDR3 is 15 residues long. Germline CDR1 reads GTSNPN; CDR2 reads SVGIG (reference sequence). The CDR3 region is CAWRGRGGSNTEAFF. The CDR3 bases are TGTGCCTGGAGGGGACGGGGGGGGAGCAACACTGAAGCTTTCTTT.

The rearrangement uses TRBV30 and TRBJ2-2; D unclear. The CDR3 sequence is 13 residues long. The V end lost 4 bases, the J end lost 3 bases, and 9 bases lay between the germline ends. CDR1 GTSNPN and CDR2 SVGIG come from the germline V gene (reference sequence). The CDR3 loop reads CAWNGGYTGELFF. The DNA of the CDR3 is TGTGCCTGGAACGGCGGTTACACCGGGGAGCTGTTTTTT.

This clone was seen a few times. DNA of the CDR3: TGTGCCAGCAGTTTCGGGTCCTTTAATGAAAAACTGTTTTTT. Amino acids: CASSFGSFNEKLFF. The gene calls are TRBV28 and TRBJ1-4; D call uncertain. From germline, CDR1 is MDHEN and CDR2 SYDVKM. This CDR3 spans 14 amino acids. The V end was cut by 3 bases, the J end by 4 bases, with 9 bases between.

The V gene is TRBV5-4, the J gene TRBJ2-3; 7 bases map to TRBD2. This CDR3 region has 15 residues. Germline lookup yields CDR1 SGHNT and CDR2 YYREEE (reference sequence). The V gene end was trimmed by 3 bases and the J gene end by 7 bases; junction bases not matched to a gene: 11. The CDR3 region has the DNA TGTGCCAGCAGCTCGGCGGGAGAGGGGAAAAATACGCAGTATTTT. It encodes CASSSAGEGKNTQYF.

V gene TRBV5-6 combines with J gene TRBJ1-4; no clear D gene. V was trimmed by 2 bases and J by 7 bases, leaving 9 bases between them. This CDR3 is built from 13 residues. CDR1 is SGHDT and CDR2 is YYEEEE in the germline V gene. The CDR3 DNA follows: TGTGCCAGCAGCTTTTCAGGTAGTGAAAAACTGTTTTTT. It yields the protein CASSFSGSEKLFF.

This CDR3 reads CASSLTGIMFNEQFF. In DNA form, the CDR3 reads TGTGCCAGCAGCTTGACAGGGATAATGTTCAATGAGCAGTTCTTC. The V gene is TRBV7-2, the J gene TRBJ2-1; 7 bases line up with TRBD1. J was trimmed by 6 bases and V by 3 bases; bases with no gene match: 8. The CDR3 loop spans 15 amino acids. Germline-derived CDR1 and CDR2 are SGHTA and FQGNSA.

The chain employs TRBV29-1 and TRBJ2-2; 11 bases align to TRBD2. The germline V gene encodes CDR1 SQVTM and CDR2 ANQGSEA. This CDR3 spans 15 amino acids. J was trimmed by 4 bases and V by 5 bases; bases with no gene match: 6. The CDR3 nucleotides read TGCAGCGTTAAGGGACTAGCGGTCCCCACCGGGGAGCTGTTTTTT. Translating it yields CSVKGLAVPTGELFF.

As DNA, the CDR3 is TGTGCCAGCAGCCTTTTGACAGGGTGGCAGCCCCAGCATTTT. Its protein is CASSLLTGWQPQHF. The V and J genes are TRBV6-5 and TRBJ1-5, with 7 bases lining up with TRBD1. Germline lookup yields CDR1 MNHEY and CDR2 SVGAGI. CDR3 length: 14 amino acids. The V and J ends lost 6 bases and 7 bases, in that order; junction bases with no gene match: 9.

On this clone: A read error may account for a junction end that differs from germline. CDR3 in DNA: TGTGCCACCAGTGATTTAGGCCGGGACACGGGGGAGCTGTTTTTT. The encoded protein is CATSDLGRDTGELFF. The gene calls are TRBV24-1 and TRBJ2-2, with D perhaps TRBD1 (6 bases). CDR3 length: 15 amino acids. CDR1 and CDR2 from the germline V gene are KGHDR and SFDVKD.

This chain joins TRBV27 and TRBJ2-7, with 9 bases fitting TRBD2. Germline V CDR1 and CDR2: MNHEY, SMNVEV (reference sequence). Trimming at V came to 2 bases and at J to 4 bases, leaving 9 bases not matched to a gene. This CDR3 has 16 residues. This CDR3 is CASSLRSRGGEYEQYF. In nucleotides, the CDR3 is TGTGCCAGCAGTTTACGGTCGCGGGGGGGTGAATACGAGCAGTACTTC.

The chain uses TRBV7-9 and TRBJ1-4; 7 nucleotides agree with TRBD1. The germline V gene has CDR1 SEHNR and CDR2 FQNEAQ (reference sequence). The CDR3 runs to 14 residues. Losses at the gene ends were 7 bases for V and 10 bases for J; bases not matched to a gene: 12. CDR3: CASTGQSNVRKLFF. CDR3 DNA: TGTGCCAGCACGGGACAGTCCAACGTGCGAAAACTGTTTTTT.

The J gene is TRBJ2-1, the V gene TRBV11-1; D gene ambiguous. Deletions cut 1 base from V and 7 bases from J, with 14 bases between. The CDR3 totals 15 residues. Germline CDR1 and CDR2: SGHAT and FQDESV (reference sequence). The DNA for the CDR3 is TGTGCCAGCAGCTTAGGCAATACAAATCGAAATGAGCAGTTCTTC. It yields the protein CASSLGNTNRNEQFF.